The 21 T cell receptor beta chains below come from one sample, sequenced in a study of CD8 T cells in ankylosing spondylitis. TCRdb ran MiXCR on the 5' RACE reads and lists one entry per CDR3 protein. The table records tens of thousands of distinct CDR3 sequences, roughly 6.1% of them present only once. The sequenced sample consisted of synovial fluid, either unsorted or a sorted T cell fraction (not recorded which). These TCRs come from a male donor with ankylosing spondylitis.

This clonotype was counted many times. The chain couples TRBV20-1 to TRBJ1-2; D unclear. Germline V gene data show CDR1 as DFQATT and CDR2 as SNEGSKA (reference sequence). The V end was cut by 0 bases, the J end by 6 bases, with 11 bases between. The CDR3 has 13 amino acids. The CDR3 coding sequence is TGCAGTGCTAGAGATGTAATGGAGGATGGCTACACCTTC. It is translated as CSARDVMEDGYTF.

A few counts support this clonotype. The chain couples TRBV9 to TRBJ2-7; 7 positions agree with TRBD2. J gave up 2 bases and V 0 bases, and 5 bases lay outside the gene matches. Germline CDR1 and CDR2: SGDLS and YYNGEE. The CDR3 loop spans 15 amino acids. The CDR3 nucleotides read TGTGCCAGCAGCGTAGAACCAGCGGGACCCTACGAGCAGTACTTC. Translating it yields CASSVEPAGPYEQYF.

This clonotype was seen ten or more times. The chain combines TRBV29-1 with TRBJ1-1, with D possibly being TRBD1 (5 bases). V lost 2 bases and J 6 bases, leaving 10 bases between the germline ends. The V gene's germline CDR1 is SQVTM and CDR2 ANQGSEA. The CDR3 has 12 residues. This CDR3 reads CSVERQGAEAFF. The CDR3 DNA reads as TGCAGCGTTGAACGCCAGGGTGCTGAAGCTTTCTTT.

In this sample, this clonotype turned up many times. This rearrangement joins TRBV5-1 to TRBJ2-3, with a tentative D call TRBD1 (6 bases). Trimming removed 4 bases from V and 7 bases from J, with 19 bases in between. The germline V gene has CDR1 SGHRS and CDR2 YFSETQ. CDR3 length: 15 residues. The CDR3 loop reads CASSPPLTRGNTQYF. The CDR3 DNA is TGCGCCAGCAGCCCACCTCTCACGAGGGGGAATACGCAGTATTTT.

Within the sample, this clonotype is medium-sized. The V call is TRBV5-1, the J call TRBJ2-7; 10 bases align to TRBD1. The junction had 7 bases not matched to a gene; V was cut back by 0 bases and J by 4 bases. The germline gives CDR1 SGHRS, CDR2 YFSETQ. The CDR3 totals 16 residues. The CDR3 DNA follows: TGCGCCAGCAGCTTGGCCTATGGGACAGGGGAATACGAGCAGTACTTC. It translates to CASSLAYGTGEYEQYF.

This clonotype was seen many times. The chain carries TRBV20-1 and TRBJ2-1, with 10 bases fitting TRBD2. The ends lost 0 bases at V and 1 base at J; junction bases unmatched: 3. Germline values: CDR1 DFQATT, CDR2 SNEGSKA (reference sequence). CDR3 length equals 16 residues. CDR3 amino acids: CSARDLSGRSYNEQFF. The CDR3 bases are TGCAGTGCTAGAGACCTTAGCGGGAGGTCCTACAATGAGCAGTTCTTC.

This clonotype was counted many times. The V gene is TRBV29-1, the J gene TRBJ2-5; D is unresolved. Germline V gives CDR1 SQVTM, CDR2 ANQGSEA. The V end lost 3 bases, the J end lost 5 bases, and 16 bases lay between the germline ends. The CDR3 spans 14 residues. The CDR3 bases are TGCAGCGTTGAGTGGCCCTCACGTCTGGAGACCCAGTACTTC. It codes for CSVEWPSRLETQYF.

The V call is TRBV2, the J call TRBJ2-2; D is uncertain. The germline V gene has CDR1 SNHLY and CDR2 FYNNEI. V was cut by 6 bases and J by 1 base, with 9 bases left in between. This CDR3 has 14 amino acids. Here the CDR3 reads CASRRSENTGELFF. CDR3 sequence (DNA): TGTGCCAGCAGGAGGTCAGAGAACACCGGGGAGCTGTTTTTT.

This clonotype has just a few counts. The genes are TRBV11-3 and TRBJ2-1; D not certain. The germline V gene has CDR1 SGHNT and CDR2 YENEEA. V was clipped by 1 base and J by 2 bases, with 9 bases between them. This CDR3 has 15 residues. CDR3: CASSLGGETYNEQFF. In DNA, the CDR3 is TGTGCCAGCAGCTTAGGGGGTGAGACCTACAATGAGCAGTTCTTC.

Many counts were recorded for this clonotype. V is TRBV6-1 and J is TRBJ1-2; the match to TRBD1 covers 9 bases. V lost 3 bases, J lost 5 bases, and 13 bases stayed unmatched. This CDR3 has 17 amino acids. The germline gives CDR1 MNHNS, CDR2 SASEGT. CDR3 protein: CASSDRQGGKLGYGYTF. The CDR3 DNA reads as TGTGCCAGCAGTGATCGACAGGGGGGGAAGTTGGGTTATGGCTACACCTTC.

Many counts were recorded for this clonotype. At one end, the junction sequence differs from germline, possibly due to a read error. The chain couples TRBV7-3 to TRBJ2-1; 8 bases map to TRBD2. This CDR3 region has 14 residues. In germline, CDR1 is SGHTA, CDR2 FQGTGA. The CDR3 nucleotides read TGTGCCAGCAGTTTAACGGGAGGGTACAATGAGCAGTTCTTC. It translates to CASSLTGGYNEQFF.

This clonotype was counted at least ten times. V is TRBV28 and J is TRBJ1-5, with D perhaps TRBD1 (5 bases). Trimming cost V 9 bases and J 4 bases, with 13 bases left between them. This CDR3 is 13 amino acids long. Germline-derived CDR1 and CDR2 are MDHEN and SYDVKM. The CDR3 region is CASLRASNQPQHF. As DNA, the CDR3 is TGTGCCAGTCTCAGGGCTTCTAATCAGCCCCAGCATTTT.

This clonotype was picked up many times. The chain employs TRBV29-1 and TRBJ2-7; TRBD2 agrees at 13 bases. This CDR3 spans 15 amino acids. Germline V gene data show CDR1 as SQVTM and CDR2 as ANQGSEA. Germline trimming cut 6 bases from V and 0 bases from J; bases unmatched to any gene: 5. The CDR3 reads CSVRRTSGSSYEQYF. CDR3 DNA: TGCAGCGTCCGTAGGACTAGCGGGAGCTCCTACGAGCAGTACTTC.

The V gene is TRBV6-1, the J gene TRBJ2-7, with 7 bases matching TRBD2. CDR1 and CDR2 (germline): MNHNS, SASEGT. The V gene end was trimmed by 6 bases and the J gene end by 0 bases; junction bases not matched to a gene: 5. The CDR3 is 14 residues long. CDR3 bases: TGTGCCAGCAGCCCCCAGCGGGACTCCTACGAGCAGTACTTC. This sequence encodes CASSPQRDSYEQYF.

This clonotype was seen ten or more times. The chain recombines TRBV7-8 with TRBJ2-2; 9 nucleotides line up with TRBD2. J was trimmed by 3 bases and V by 4 bases; bases with no gene match: 6. This CDR3 spans 16 amino acids. Germline V gene sequence: CDR1 SGHVS, CDR2 FQNEAQ. CDR3 region: CASSSGREGYTGELFF. CDR3 coding DNA: TGTGCCAGCAGCTCTGGGCGGGAGGGCTACACCGGGGAGCTGTTTTTT.

This clonotype was detected ten times or more. V is TRBV5-1 and J is TRBJ2-1, with 10 bases matching TRBD2. The CDR3 runs to 19 residues. Germline-derived CDR1 and CDR2 are SGHRS and YFSETQ. V was clipped by 0 bases and J by 10 bases; unmatched bases: 19. The CDR3 loop is CASSLVWRGGLAGVREQFF. The DNA of the CDR3 is TGCGCCAGCAGCTTGGTCTGGCGGGGAGGGCTAGCGGGAGTTCGGGAGCAGTTCTTC.

This clonotype was seen many times. V gene TRBV20-1 combines with J gene TRBJ1-6; maybe TRBD1 (5 bases). CDR1 and CDR2 from the germline V gene are DFQATT and SNEGSKA (reference sequence). V lost 0 bases and J 7 bases, leaving 16 bases between the germline ends. This CDR3 is 16 amino acids long. As DNA, the CDR3 is TGCAGTGCTAGAGATTCTTCCCCAGGGTGGAATTCACCCCTCCACTTT. Translation: CSARDSSPGWNSPLHF.

The chain employs TRBV5-1 and TRBJ1-2; tentative D call: TRBD1 (5 bases). Germline CDR1 and CDR2: SGHRS and YFSETQ. V was shortened by 2 bases and J by 7 bases, with 15 bases between the two germline ends. There are 14 residues in the CDR3. As DNA, the CDR3 is TGCGCCAGCAGCTTTCGGGACGGACTGCGTGGCTACACCTTC. This gives the protein CASSFRDGLRGYTF.

This clonotype was detected ten times or more. The CDR3 here is CASGRREVSDTQYF. CDR3 in DNA: TGTGCCAGTGGAAGACGGGAGGTGTCAGATACGCAGTATTTT. This chain uses TRBV19 with TRBJ2-3; 7 nucleotides agree with TRBD2. CDR3 length equals 14 residues. V was clipped by 8 bases and J by 4 bases; unmatched bases: 9. Per germline, CDR1 LNHDA and CDR2 SQIVND (reference sequence). The variable domain in full, completed from reference TRBV19 and TRBJ2-3, reads DGGITQSPKYLFRKEGQNVTLSCEQNLNHDAMYWYRQDPGQGLRLIYYSQIVNDFQKGDIAEGYSVSREKKESFPLTVTSAQKNPTAFYLCASGRREVSDTQYFGPGTRLTVL.

The chain links TRBV28 to TRBJ2-1; 8 positions agree with TRBD1. This CDR3 is 15 amino acids long. V lost 3 bases to trimming and J lost 8 bases; unmatched junction nucleotides: 9. Germline loops: CDR1 MDHEN, CDR2 SYDVKM. The CDR3 loop is CASSFAGAGGYEQFF. CDR3 sequence (DNA): TGTGCCAGCAGTTTTGCCGGGGCAGGGGGCTATGAGCAGTTCTTC.

Ten or more counts support this clonotype. The rearrangement uses TRBV29-1 and TRBJ2-1; 10 bases line up with TRBD2. The J segment lost 6 bases and the V segment lost 7 bases, leaving 12 bases of the junction unmatched. The germline CDR1 and CDR2 sequences are SQVTM and ANQGSEA. CDR3 length: 15 residues. CDR3 coding DNA: TGCAGCGCAAGGTCTAGCGGGAGCCTGGGCAATGAGCAGTTCTTC. As protein: CSARSSGSLGNEQFF.